This T cell receptor beta chain appears in the sequencing data of a study of graft-versus-host responses after intestinal transplantation. Study overall: For approximately three years after anti-thymocyte globulin induction, all recipients took tacrolimus and steroids.

General study results and limits: Recipient marrow contained GvH clones, some of which appeared first in ileum or blood. Patients who carried graft-donor T cell macrochimerism also had high graft-versus-host to host-versus-graft clonal ratios in their allografts. Declining HvG levels early post-transplant were linked to peak circulating GvH clone levels.

The table came from immunoSEQ multiplex PCR; TCRdb's copy has only in-frame clones and leaves some out. The repertoire holds around 100,000 clones, with 90% to 95% as singletons. Regarding this clone: Its target is not known.

The TCR originated in a human donor who was the organ donor for an intestinal transplant. The sequenced sample was unstimulated CD4+ T cells sorted from spleen or lymph node cells, obtained before transplant.

The CDR3 region is CASSPGTGVPVLTF. As DNA, the CDR3 is TGTGCCAGCAGCCCCGGGACAGGGGTCCCCGTCCTGACTTTC. V is TRBV6-4 and J is TRBJ2-6; the match to TRBD1 covers 10 bases. Germline V lookup: CDR1 MRHNA, CDR2 SNTAGT. This CDR3 contains 14 residues. Trimming removed 6 bases from V and 12 bases from J; junction bases left unmatched: 8.